One and the same sample provided the 28 T cell receptor beta chains below, sequenced in a study of T cell responses to AZD1222 COVID-19 vaccine. Here immunoSEQ multiplex PCR was the method, and the copy in TCRdb shows in-frame clones only, minus some. The sample carries more than 110,000 clones, 85% to 95% recorded once. The sequences come from peripheral blood, collected on day 0 of AZD1222 vaccination. All receptors derive from an adult in good health.

The chain couples TRBV12-3 or TRBV12-4 to TRBJ2-1; D is ambiguous. The CDR3 has 13 residues. Trimming pared 4 bases from V and 8 bases from J, leaving 12 bases between. CDR3 sequence: CASSSTPRDEQFF. As DNA, the CDR3 is TGTGCCAGCAGTTCGACTCCCCGGGATGAGCAGTTCTTC.

The chain joins TRBV10-3 to TRBJ1-2; the match to TRBD1 covers 9 bases. Germline-derived CDR1 and CDR2 are ENHRY and SYGVKD. The length of the CDR3 is 14 residues. The V segment lost 8 bases and the J segment 5 bases; nucleotides outside the gene matches: 9. CDR3 nucleotides: TGTGCCATCCGCCTGGGACAGGGTGTTTATGGCTACACCTTC. This gives the protein CAIRLGQGVYGYTF.

This clone was seen just once. This rearrangement joins TRBV30 to TRBJ2-7; 7 nucleotides align to TRBD2. Germline V gene lookup returns CDR1 GTSNPN and CDR2 SVGIG (reference sequence). V lost 2 bases and J lost 7; bases outside the gene matches: 2. This CDR3 region has 11 residues. CDR3 residues: CAWSMGGEQYF. In DNA form, the CDR3 reads TGTGCCTGGAGTATGGGGGGGGAGCAGTACTTC. The full variable domain, in which reference TRBV30 and TRBJ2-7 provide the parts outside the CDR3, is SQTIHQWPATLVQPVGSPLSLECTVEGTSNPNLYWYRQAAGRGLQLLFYSVGIGQISSEVPQNLSASRPQDRQFILSSKKLLLSDSGFYLCAWSMGGEQYFGPGTRLTVT.

The chain combines TRBV18 with TRBJ1-1; D unclear. This CDR3 contains 13 residues. The ends were cut back, 5 bases at V and 6 bases at J, with 13 bases in the middle. Germline CDR1 KGHSH, CDR2 LQKENI. The CDR3: CASSANGGSEAFF. CDR3 DNA: TGTGCCAGCTCAGCTAATGGAGGGTCTGAAGCTTTCTTT. Filled out from reference TRBV18 and TRBJ1-1, the complete variable domain reads NAGVMQNPRHLVRRRGQEARLRCSPMKGHSHVYWYRQLPEEGLKFMVYLQKENIIDESGMPKERFSAEFPKEGPSILRIQQVVRGDSAAYFCASSANGGSEAFFGQGTRLTVV.

This rearrangement joins TRBV25-1 to TRBJ2-7, with TRBD1 as a possible D gene (6 bases). CDR1 and CDR2 (germline): MGHDK, SYGVNS. The V end was cut by 8 bases, the J end by 0 bases, with 20 bases between. There are 16 residues in the CDR3. The CDR3 DNA is TGTGCCAGCTCCCCCTCCACAGGGTCCGTCTCCTACGAGCAGTACTTC. This translates into CASSPSTGSVSYEQYF.

J is TRBJ1-1 and V is TRBV19, with TRBD1 as a possible D gene (5 bases). Trimming pared 8 bases from V and 4 bases from J, leaving 11 bases between. Germline V gene lookup returns CDR1 LNHDA and CDR2 SQIVND (reference sequence). CDR3 length equals 12 residues. The CDR3 is CASYETVTEAFF. The DNA of the CDR3 is TGTGCCAGTTACGAGACAGTCACTGAAGCTTTCTTT.

V gene TRBV5-1 combines with J gene TRBJ1-2; perhaps TRBD1 as D (6 bases). Germline assignment: CDR1 SGHRS and CDR2 YFSETQ. There are 14 residues in the CDR3. V was trimmed by 0 bases and J by 5 bases, leaving 11 bases between them. The chain's CDR3 is CASSLEGRGYGYTF. CDR3 nucleotide sequence: TGCGCCAGCAGCTTGGAGGGCAGGGGATATGGCTACACCTTC. The whole variable domain, filled in from reference TRBV5-1 and TRBJ1-2, reads KAGVTQTPRYLIKTRGQQVTLSCSPISGHRSVSWYQQTPGQGLQFLFEYFSETQRNKGNFPGRFSGRQFSNSRSEMNVSTLELGDSALYLCASSLEGRGYGYTFGSGTRLTVV.

The chain has TRBV28 and TRBJ1-5, with 7 bases lining up with TRBD1. V lost 6 bases to trimming and J lost 6 bases; unmatched junction nucleotides: 8. The CDR3 spans 14 residues. Germline V gene sequence: CDR1 MDHEN, CDR2 SYDVKM. CDR3 sequence: CASSSQGSGQPQHF. CDR3 in DNA: TGTGCCAGCAGCTCACAGGGGTCGGGTCAGCCCCAGCATTTT.

This chain links TRBV10-1 with TRBJ1-1; D is possibly TRBD1 (5 bases). Trimming took 0 bases from V and 0 from J, leaving 8 bases between them. The CDR3 has 15 residues. Per the germline V gene, CDR1 is WNHNN and CDR2 is SYGVQD (reference sequence). The CDR3 nucleotides read TGCGCCAGCAGTGAGTCGAACAGGATGAACACTGAAGCTTTCTTT. Translated, it gives CASSESNRMNTEAFF.

The CDR3 nucleotides read TGCAGCGTTTCCGGAGATGGCTACACCTTC. Its translation: CSVSGDGYTF. The chain joins TRBV29-1 to TRBJ1-2; the D is unclear. This CDR3 is 10 amino acids long. The V gene lost 5 bases and the J gene lost 6 bases, with 7 bases spanning the gap. Germline lookup yields CDR1 SQVTM and CDR2 ANQGSEA.

This chain connects TRBV30 to TRBJ1-6; D not resolved. The V end was cut by 4 bases, the J end by 8 bases, with 12 bases between. Looked up from germline, CDR1 is GTSNPN and CDR2 is SVGIG (reference sequence). The CDR3 is made up of 13 amino acids. DNA of the CDR3: TGTGCCTGGATGTCCCCAGGAGATTCACCCCTCCACTTT. Its translation: CAWMSPGDSPLHF.

This clone was seen a single time. The genes are TRBV18 and TRBJ2-1; 12 bases fit TRBD2. Germline V lookup: CDR1 KGHSH, CDR2 LQKENI. The CDR3 contains 16 residues. The trim removed 1 base at V and 10 bases at J, leaving 8 bases unmatched. The CDR3 coding sequence is TGTGCCAGCTCACCACGACTAGCGGGGGATTGGGGAGAGCAGTTCTTC. Amino acid sequence: CASSPRLAGDWGEQFF.

This clone was recorded once. The rearrangement uses TRBV7-6 and TRBJ2-1; D is perhaps TRBD1 (5 bases). Trimming shortened V by 6 bases and J by 2 bases, and 14 bases separated the two germline ends. CDR1 is SGHVS, CDR2 FNYEAQ, per germline. The CDR3 spans 15 residues. For the CDR3, the DNA is TGTGCCAGCAGTCTACAGGCCTCCACCTACAATGAGCAGTTCTTC. Protein sequence: CASSLQASTYNEQFF.

The chain uses TRBV6-5 and TRBJ1-4, with D uncertain. Trimming removed 7 bases from V and 2 bases from J, with 8 bases in between. CDR3 length: 13 residues. Germline V gene data show CDR1 as MNHEY and CDR2 as SVGAGI. In DNA form, the CDR3 reads TGTGCCAGCACCTCGGGGACTAATGAAAAACTGTTTTTT. It translates to CASTSGTNEKLFF.

CDR3 sequence reads: CASSSLGRNQPQHF. The CDR3 DNA reads TGTGCCAGCAGTTCCCTTGGACGCAATCAGCCCCAGCATTTT. V gene TRBV6-5 combines with J gene TRBJ1-5; D is unclear. Germline-derived CDR1 and CDR2 are MNHEY and SVGAGI. Between the trimmed V and J ends, which lost 4 bases and 2 bases, there was a span of 9 bases. The CDR3 spans 14 residues.

The chain links TRBV28 to TRBJ1-1; D perhaps matches TRBD1 (5 bases). The CDR3 is made up of 17 amino acids. CDR1 MDHEN and CDR2 SYDVKM come from the germline V gene. V shed 3 bases and J shed 4 bases, with 21 bases lying between them. CDR3 bases: TGTGCCAGCAGTTTGCCCGGGGGGGGGTCCATGGGCACTGAAGCTTTCTTT. Amino acids: CASSLPGGGSMGTEAFF.

The J gene is TRBJ1-2, the V gene TRBV19, with D unresolved. This CDR3 is built from 15 residues. Germline CDR1 is LNHDA and CDR2 is SQIVND (reference sequence). V was trimmed by 1 base and J by 0 bases, leaving 9 bases between them. CDR3 DNA sequence: TGTGCCAGTAGTATAGGTTACAGCACTAACTATGGCTACACCTTC. As protein: CASSIGYSTNYGYTF.

V usage is TRBV18 and J usage is TRBJ1-5; TRBD1 might be the D (5 bases). The germline V gene has CDR1 KGHSH and CDR2 LQKENI. The V end was cut by 3 bases, the J end by 7 bases, with 10 bases between. This CDR3 has 13 amino acids. CDR3 residues: CASSPQRDQPQHF. The CDR3 DNA reads as TGTGCCAGCTCACCCCAAAGGGACCAGCCCCAGCATTTT.

V and J are TRBV5-1 and TRBJ1-1, with D possibly TRBD1 on 5 matching bases. The V gene lost 0 bases and the J gene lost 0 bases, with 9 bases spanning the gap. This CDR3 spans 15 amino acids. Germline-derived CDR1 and CDR2 are SGHRS and YFSETQ. The CDR3 DNA reads TGCGCCAGCAGCTTGGCAGGGTTAGTGAACACTGAAGCTTTCTTT. This codes for CASSLAGLVNTEAFF.

This clone has just one count. This sample also contains other DNA sequences that code for the same CDR3. V and J are TRBV5-1 and TRBJ2-5, with D uncertain. V was clipped by 4 bases and J by 5 bases, with 6 bases between them. CDR1 is SGHRS and CDR2 is YFSETQ in the germline V gene. The CDR3 runs to 11 residues. As DNA, the CDR3 is TGCGCCAGCAGCCTTGCTGAGACCCAGTACTTC. It specifies CASSLAETQYF.

This clone showed up just once. The germline gene is not matched at one end of the junction; a read error may be the cause. The chain carries TRBV18 and TRBJ2-7, with a weak D call TRBD1 (5 bases). Germline V CDR1 and CDR2: KGHSH, LQKENI. The length of the CDR3 is 15 residues. CDR3 sequence reads: CASSPNRWGSYGQYF. CDR3 bases: TGTGCCAGCTCACCTAACAGGTGGGGCTCCTACGGGCAGTACTTC.

A single count supports this clone. The chain carries TRBV27 and TRBJ2-5; the D gene could be TRBD1 or TRBD2 (5 bases each). CDR1 and CDR2 from the germline V gene are MNHEY and SMNVEV (reference sequence). V shed 4 bases and J shed 5 bases, with 17 bases lying between them. The CDR3 is 15 residues long. The chain's CDR3 is CASSSPGMAGETQYF. CDR3 nucleotide sequence: TGTGCCAGCAGTTCCCCGGGGATGGCAGGGGAGACCCAGTACTTC.

The gene calls are TRBV7-2 and TRBJ1-5; 9 bases are shared with TRBD1. In germline, CDR1 is SGHTA, CDR2 FQGNSA. V lost 1 base and J lost 6; bases outside the gene matches: 10. The CDR3 runs 17 residues. For the CDR3, the DNA is TGTGCCAGCAGCTTAGGTCCCCAGGGACAGGGCACTCAGCCCCAGCATTTT. Its translation: CASSLGPQGQGTQPQHF.

This rearrangement joins TRBV18 to TRBJ1-5; D not certain. The CDR3 totals 14 residues. The germline gives CDR1 KGHSH, CDR2 LQKENI. Trimming shortened V by 5 bases and J by 6 bases, and 14 bases separated the two germline ends. CDR3 in amino acids: CASSDEGVFQPQHF. CDR3 bases: TGTGCCAGCTCAGATGAGGGTGTGTTTCAGCCCCAGCATTTT.

V is TRBV7-3 and J is TRBJ2-2; TRBD1 matches 7 bases. V lost 4 bases to trimming and J lost 0 bases; unmatched junction nucleotides: 8. The CDR3 has 17 residues. Germline V gene sequence: CDR1 SGHTA, CDR2 FQGTGA. CDR3 coding DNA: TGTGCCAGCAGCTCAAACGAGGGGGCCGCGAACACCGGGGAGCTGTTTTTT. Amino acids: CASSSNEGAANTGELFF.

V usage is TRBV5-1 and J usage is TRBJ2-1; no definite D call. Trimming pared 4 bases from V and 3 bases from J, leaving 14 bases between. Germline V gives CDR1 SGHRS, CDR2 YFSETQ. The CDR3 covers 15 residues. The CDR3 nucleotides read TGCGCCAGCAGCCTGGCTTTCTCTCTCTACAATGAGCAGTTCTTC. This translates into CASSLAFSLYNEQFF.

V is TRBV6-2 or TRBV6-3 and J is TRBJ2-3; D is uncertain. This CDR3 region has 12 residues. Germline assignment: CDR1 MNHEY and CDR2 SVGEGT. V lost 0 bases and J 6 bases, leaving 4 bases between the germline ends. This CDR3 is CASSYSKDTQYF. CDR3 DNA sequence: TGTGCCAGCAGTTACTCGAAGGATACGCAGTATTTT.

This clone has only one observation. The V call is TRBV6-4, the J call TRBJ1-5; 7 bases are shared with TRBD1. V dropped 6 bases and J dropped 7; count of bases not matched to a gene: 9. The germline V gene encodes CDR1 MRHNA and CDR2 SNTAGT. There are 14 residues in the CDR3. The CDR3 reads CASRDDRAGQPQHF. The CDR3 DNA reads as TGTGCCAGCAGAGACGACAGGGCTGGCCAGCCCCAGCATTTT.